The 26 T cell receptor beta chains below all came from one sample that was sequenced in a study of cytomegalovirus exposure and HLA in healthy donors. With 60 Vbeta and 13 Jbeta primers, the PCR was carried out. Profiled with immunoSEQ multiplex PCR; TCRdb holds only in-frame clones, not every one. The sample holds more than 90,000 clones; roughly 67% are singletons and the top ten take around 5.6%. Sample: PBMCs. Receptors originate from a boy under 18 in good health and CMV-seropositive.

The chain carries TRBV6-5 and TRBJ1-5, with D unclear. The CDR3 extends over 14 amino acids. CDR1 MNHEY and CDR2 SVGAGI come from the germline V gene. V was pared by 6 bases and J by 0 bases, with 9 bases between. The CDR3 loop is CASRSQYSNQPQHF. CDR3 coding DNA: TGTGCCAGCAGGTCACAGTATAGCAATCAGCCCCAGCATTTT.

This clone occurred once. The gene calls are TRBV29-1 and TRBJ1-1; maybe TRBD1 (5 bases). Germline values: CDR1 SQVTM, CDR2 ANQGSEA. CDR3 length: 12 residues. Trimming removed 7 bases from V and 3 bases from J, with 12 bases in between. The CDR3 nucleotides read TGCAGCGCCTCCCGGGGGGACACTGAAGCTTTCTTT. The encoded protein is CSASRGDTEAFF.

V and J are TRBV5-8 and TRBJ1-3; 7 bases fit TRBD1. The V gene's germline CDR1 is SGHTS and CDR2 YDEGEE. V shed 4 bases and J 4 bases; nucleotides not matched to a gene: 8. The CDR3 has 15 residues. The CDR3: CASSRGQVWGNTIYF. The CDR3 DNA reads TGTGCCAGCAGCCGAGGACAGGTCTGGGGAAACACCATATATTTT.

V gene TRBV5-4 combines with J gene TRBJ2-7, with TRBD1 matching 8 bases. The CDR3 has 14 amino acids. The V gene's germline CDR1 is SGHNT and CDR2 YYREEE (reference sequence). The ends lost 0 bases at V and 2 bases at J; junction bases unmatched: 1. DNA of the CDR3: TGTGCCAGCAGCTTGGTGGGACAGGCCTACGAGCAGTACTTC. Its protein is CASSLVGQAYEQYF. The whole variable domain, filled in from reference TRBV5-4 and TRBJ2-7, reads ETGVTQSPTHLIKTRGQQVTLRCSSQSGHNTVSWYQQALGQGPQFIFQYYREEENGRGNFPPRFSGLQFPNYSSELNVNALELDDSALYLCASSLVGQAYEQYFGPGTRLTVT.

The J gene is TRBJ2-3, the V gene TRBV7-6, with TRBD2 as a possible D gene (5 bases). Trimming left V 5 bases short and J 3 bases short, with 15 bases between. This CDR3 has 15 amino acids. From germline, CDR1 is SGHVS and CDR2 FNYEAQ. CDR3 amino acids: CASSHKWTRTDTQYF. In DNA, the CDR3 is TGTGCCAGCAGCCATAAGTGGACTCGAACAGATACGCAGTATTTT. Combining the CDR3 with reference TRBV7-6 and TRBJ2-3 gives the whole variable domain GAGVSQSPRYKVTKRGQDVALRCDPISGHVSLYWYRQALGQGPEFLTYFNYEAQQDKSGLPNDRFSAERPEGSISTLTIQRTEQRDSAMYRCASSHKWTRTDTQYFGPGTRLTVL.

CDR3 nucleotide sequence: TGTGCCAGCAGGTTAGGGGGCGAGGGCACTGAAGCTTTCTTT. Amino acid sequence: CASRLGGEGTEAFF. The V and J genes are TRBV27 and TRBJ1-1, with 7 bases fitting TRBD1. The germline V gene has CDR1 MNHEY and CDR2 SMNVEV (reference sequence). V was clipped by 6 bases and J by 4 bases; unmatched bases: 8. The CDR3 spans 14 residues.

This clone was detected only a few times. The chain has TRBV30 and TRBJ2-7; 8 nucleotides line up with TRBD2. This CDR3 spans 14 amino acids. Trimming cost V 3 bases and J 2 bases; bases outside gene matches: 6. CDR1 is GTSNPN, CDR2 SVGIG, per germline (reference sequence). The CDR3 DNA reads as TGTGCCTGGAGCGGGAGGGCCGTGCCCTACGAGCAGTACTTC. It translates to CAWSGRAVPYEQYF.

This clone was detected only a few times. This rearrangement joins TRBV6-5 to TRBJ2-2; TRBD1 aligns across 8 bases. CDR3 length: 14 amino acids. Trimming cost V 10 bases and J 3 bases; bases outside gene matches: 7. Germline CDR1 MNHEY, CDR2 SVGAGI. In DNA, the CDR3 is TGTGCCACCCAGGGGGCGCTTGACACCGGGGAGCTGTTTTTT. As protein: CATQGALDTGELFF.

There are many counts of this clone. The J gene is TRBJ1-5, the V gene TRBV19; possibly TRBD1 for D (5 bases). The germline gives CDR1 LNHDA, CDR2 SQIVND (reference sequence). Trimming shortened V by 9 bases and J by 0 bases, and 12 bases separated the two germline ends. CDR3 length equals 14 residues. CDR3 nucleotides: TGTGCCAGCCGACAGCATAGTAGCAATCAGCCCCAGCATTTT. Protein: CASRQHSSNQPQHF.

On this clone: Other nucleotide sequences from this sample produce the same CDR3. The CDR3 DNA sequence: TGTGCCTGGAGGGGACAGGGGGTTCCTAATGAAAAACTGTTTTTT. Its protein is CAWRGQGVPNEKLFF. The chain is built from TRBV30 and TRBJ1-4; 11 bases align to TRBD1. With V trimmed by 3 bases and J by 3 bases, 3 bases remained unmatched. The germline V gene has CDR1 GTSNPN and CDR2 SVGIG (reference sequence). CDR3 length: 15 residues. The variable domain in full, completed from reference TRBV30 and TRBJ1-4, reads SQTIHQWPATLVQPVGSPLSLECTVEGTSNPNLYWYRQAAGRGLQLLFYSVGIGQISSEVPQNLSASRPQDRQFILSSKKLLLSDSGFYLCAWRGQGVPNEKLFFGSGTQLSVL.

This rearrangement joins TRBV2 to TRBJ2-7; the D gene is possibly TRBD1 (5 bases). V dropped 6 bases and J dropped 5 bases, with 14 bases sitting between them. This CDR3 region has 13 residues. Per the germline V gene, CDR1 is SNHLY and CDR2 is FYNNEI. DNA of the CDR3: TGTGCCAGCAGGGCCAGGGCAAAAGACGAGCAGTACTTC. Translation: CASRARAKDEQYF.

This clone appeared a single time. This CDR3 reads CASGLGTGYVGYTF. As DNA, the CDR3 is TGTGCTAGTGGTTTGGGGACAGGGTATGTTGGCTACACCTTC. The chain joins TRBV12-5 to TRBJ1-2; 8 bases are shared with TRBD1. V shed 1 base, J shed 7 bases, and the junction held 5 bases outside the gene matches. From germline, CDR1 is LGHNT and CDR2 FRNRAP. CDR3 length equals 14 residues.

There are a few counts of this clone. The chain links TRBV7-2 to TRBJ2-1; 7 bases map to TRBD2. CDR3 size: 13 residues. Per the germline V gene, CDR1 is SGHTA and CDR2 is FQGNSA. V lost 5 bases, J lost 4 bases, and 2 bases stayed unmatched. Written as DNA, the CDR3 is TGTGCCAGCAGCCGAGCGGGGTACAATGAGCAGTTCTTC. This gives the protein CASSRAGYNEQFF.

CDR3 nucleotide sequence: TGTGCCAGCAGTAGACCCACCGGGAGCACCGGGGAGCTGTTTTTT. Translated: CASSRPTGSTGELFF. The V call is TRBV6-5, the J call TRBJ2-2, with TRBD2 as a possible D gene (6 bases). CDR3 size: 15 residues. The germline V gene encodes CDR1 MNHEY and CDR2 SVGAGI. V was shortened by 5 bases and J by 4 bases, with 14 bases between the two germline ends.

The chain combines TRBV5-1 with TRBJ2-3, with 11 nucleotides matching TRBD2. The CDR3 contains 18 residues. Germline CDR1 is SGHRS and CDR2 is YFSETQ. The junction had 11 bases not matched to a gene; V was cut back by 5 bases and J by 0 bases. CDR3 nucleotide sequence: TGCGCCAGCAGACCTCTAGCGGGGGGTACTACTAGCACAGATACGCAGTATTTT. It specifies CASRPLAGGTTSTDTQYF.

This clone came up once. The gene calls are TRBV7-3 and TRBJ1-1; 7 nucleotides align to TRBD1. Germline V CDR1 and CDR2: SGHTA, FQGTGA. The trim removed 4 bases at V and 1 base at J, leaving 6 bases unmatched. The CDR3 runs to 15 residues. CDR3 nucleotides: TGTGCCAGCAGCTGGACCGGGACAGCGAACACTGAAGCTTTCTTT. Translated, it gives CASSWTGTANTEAFF.

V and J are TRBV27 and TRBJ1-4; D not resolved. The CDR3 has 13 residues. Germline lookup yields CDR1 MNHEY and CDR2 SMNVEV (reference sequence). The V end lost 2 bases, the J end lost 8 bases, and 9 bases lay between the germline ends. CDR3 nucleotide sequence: TGTGCCAGCAGTTTACGGGAGTCGGAAAAACTGTTTTTT. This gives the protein CASSLRESEKLFF.

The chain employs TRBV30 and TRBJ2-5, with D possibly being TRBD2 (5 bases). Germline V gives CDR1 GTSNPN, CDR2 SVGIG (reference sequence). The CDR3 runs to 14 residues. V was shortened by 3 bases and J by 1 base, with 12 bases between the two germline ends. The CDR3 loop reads CAWSYWGAQETQYF. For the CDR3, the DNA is TGTGCCTGGAGCTATTGGGGAGCCCAAGAGACCCAGTACTTC.

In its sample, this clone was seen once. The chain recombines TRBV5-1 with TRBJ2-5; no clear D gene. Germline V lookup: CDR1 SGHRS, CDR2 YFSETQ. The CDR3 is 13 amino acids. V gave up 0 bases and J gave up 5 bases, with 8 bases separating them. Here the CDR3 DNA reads TGCGCCAGCAGCTTGGCCTCCGGGGAGACCCAGTACTTC. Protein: CASSLASGETQYF.

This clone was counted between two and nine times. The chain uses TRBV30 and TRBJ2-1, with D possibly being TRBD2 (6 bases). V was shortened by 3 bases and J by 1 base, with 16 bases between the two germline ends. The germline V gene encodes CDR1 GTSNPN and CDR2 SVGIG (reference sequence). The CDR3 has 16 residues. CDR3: CAWSRRGLSSYNEQFF. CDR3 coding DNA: TGTGCCTGGAGCCGGCGGGGCCTTAGTTCCTACAATGAGCAGTTCTTC.

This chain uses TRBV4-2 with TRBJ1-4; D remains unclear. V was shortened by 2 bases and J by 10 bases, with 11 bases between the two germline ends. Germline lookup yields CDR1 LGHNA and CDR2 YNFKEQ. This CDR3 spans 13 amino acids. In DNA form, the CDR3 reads TGTGCCAGCAGCCAACCCCCGCGGGGAAAACTGTTTTTT. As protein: CASSQPPRGKLFF.

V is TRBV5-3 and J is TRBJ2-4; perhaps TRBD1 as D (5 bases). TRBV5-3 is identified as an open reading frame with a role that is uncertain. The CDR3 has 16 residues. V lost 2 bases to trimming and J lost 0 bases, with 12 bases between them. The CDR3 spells CARSFRQLPAKNIQYF. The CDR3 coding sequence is TGTGCCAGAAGCTTCAGACAGCTACCAGCCAAAAACATTCAGTACTTC.

The CDR3 region is CASSVVVGNTEAFF. CDR3 coding DNA: TGTGCCAGCAGTGTAGTGGTCGGGAACACTGAAGCTTTCTTT. This rearrangement joins TRBV6-1 to TRBJ1-1; no definite D call. The ends were cut back, 4 bases at V and 1 base at J, with 10 bases in the middle. Germline-derived CDR1 and CDR2 are MNHNS and SASEGT. The CDR3 consists of 14 residues.

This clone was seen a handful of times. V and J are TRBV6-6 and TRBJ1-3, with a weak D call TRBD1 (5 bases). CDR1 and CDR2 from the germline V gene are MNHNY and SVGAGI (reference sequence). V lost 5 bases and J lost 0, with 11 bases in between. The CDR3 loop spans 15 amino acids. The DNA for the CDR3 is TGTGCCAGCAGTAGAGGAAGGGGCTCTGGAAACACCATATATTTT. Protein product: CASSRGRGSGNTIYF.

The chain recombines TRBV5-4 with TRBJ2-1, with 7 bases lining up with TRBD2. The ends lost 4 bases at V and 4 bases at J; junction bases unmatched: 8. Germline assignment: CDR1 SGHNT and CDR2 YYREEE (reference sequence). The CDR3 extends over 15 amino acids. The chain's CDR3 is CASSRGSGVYNEQFF. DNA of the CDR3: TGTGCCAGCAGCCGGGGAAGCGGGGTTTACAATGAGCAGTTCTTC.

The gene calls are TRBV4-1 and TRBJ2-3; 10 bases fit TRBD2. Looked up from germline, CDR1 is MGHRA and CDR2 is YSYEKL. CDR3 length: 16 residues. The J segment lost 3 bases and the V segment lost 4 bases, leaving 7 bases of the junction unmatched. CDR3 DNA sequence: TGCGCCAGCAGCCCACTAGCGGGGACGGCGACAGATACGCAGTATTTT. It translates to CASSPLAGTATDTQYF.